Presented here are 25 T cell receptor beta chains from one specimen sequenced in a study of cytomegalovirus exposure and HLA in healthy donors. It was with 60 Vbeta and 13 Jbeta primers that the PCR ran. Sequencing was performed with immunoSEQ multiplex PCR; in TCRdb, only in-frame clones are kept and a portion is missing. The sample carries under 200,000 clones, about three quarters recorded once. Specimen: PBMCs. The receptors come from a woman in her thirties or forties in good health and CMV-seropositive.

The chain joins TRBV7-2 to TRBJ2-7; perhaps TRBD1 as D (6 bases). This CDR3 spans 13 amino acids. Trimming cost V 5 bases and J 2 bases, with 10 bases left between them. Germline CDR1 and CDR2: SGHTA and FQGNSA. The CDR3 sequence is CASSPTGTYEQYF. As DNA, the CDR3 is TGTGCCAGCAGCCCGACAGGAACCTACGAGCAGTACTTC.

V is TRBV5-1 and J is TRBJ2-2; D is uncertain. The V end was cut by 4 bases, the J end by 0 bases, with 10 bases between. CDR1 SGHRS and CDR2 YFSETQ come from the germline V gene. CDR3 size: 15 residues. DNA for the CDR3: TGCGCCAGCAGCGCACAGCTCCCGAACACCGGGGAGCTGTTTTTT. It translates to CASSAQLPNTGELFF.

The chain combines TRBV7-7 with TRBJ2-1; 9 positions match TRBD1. The CDR3 is 14 amino acids. V gave up 5 bases and J gave up 5 bases; unmatched junction bases: 4. Germline CDR1 SSHAT, CDR2 FNYEAQ (reference sequence). In nucleotides, the CDR3 is TGTGCCAGCAGCCAGGACAGGGGAAACAATGAGCAGTTCTTC. Translation: CASSQDRGNNEQFF.

The gene calls are TRBV19 and TRBJ1-5, with D hard to call. The ends were cut back, 7 bases at V and 4 bases at J, with 11 bases in the middle. Germline CDR1 reads LNHDA; CDR2 reads SQIVND (reference sequence). The CDR3 has 13 residues. The DNA of the CDR3 is TGTGCCAGTATGGACTCCTTAAATCAGCCCCAGCATTTT. It codes for CASMDSLNQPQHF. The full variable domain, rest sourced from reference TRBV19 and TRBJ1-5, is DGGITQSPKYLFRKEGQNVTLSCEQNLNHDAMYWYRQDPGQGLRLIYYSQIVNDFQKGDIAEGYSVSREKKESFPLTVTSAQKNPTAFYLCASMDSLNQPQHFGDGTRLSIL.

This clone was detected only once. The rearrangement joins TRBV5-5 to TRBJ2-5, with 12 bases matching TRBD2. Trimming removed 5 bases from V and 4 bases from J; junction bases left unmatched: 6. Germline V CDR1 and CDR2: SGHKS, YYEKEE (reference sequence). The CDR3 length is 15 residues. CDR3 DNA sequence: TGTGCCAGCAGAGCTAGCGGGGGGGGCCGAGAGACCCAGTACTTC. As protein: CASRASGGGRETQYF.

The genes are TRBV4-3 and TRBJ2-3, with TRBD2 as a possible D gene (5 bases). The germline CDR1 and CDR2 sequences are LGHNA and YSLEER. Trimming removed 0 bases from V and 1 base from J, with 11 bases in between. The CDR3 consists of 16 residues. The DNA for the CDR3 is TGCGCCAGCAGCCAAGATACTAGTTTACGCACAGATACGCAGTATTTT. This encodes CASSQDTSLRTDTQYF.

CDR3 protein: CASRDRGRVTEAFF. The CDR3 DNA reads as TGTGCCAGCAGAGACAGGGGAAGGGTTACTGAAGCTTTCTTT. The rearrangement links TRBV2 to TRBJ1-1; 8 bases line up with TRBD1. Germline V gene data show CDR1 as SNHLY and CDR2 as FYNNEI. The CDR3 covers 14 residues. Trimming cost V 6 bases and J 5 bases; bases outside gene matches: 8. The variable domain in full, completed from reference TRBV2 and TRBJ1-1, reads EPEVTQTPSHQVTQMGQEVILRCVPISNHLYFYWYRQILGQKVEFLVSFYNNEISEKSEIFDDQFSVERPDGSNFTLKIRSTKLEDSAMYFCASRDRGRVTEAFFGQGTRLTVV.

The rearrangement joins TRBV19 to TRBJ2-5; 11 bases match TRBD2. The CDR3 sequence is 16 residues long. Germline V gene sequence: CDR1 LNHDA, CDR2 SQIVND (reference sequence). The ends lost 4 bases at V and 1 base at J; junction bases unmatched: 5. CDR3 residues: CASSSGLAGLQETQYF. The CDR3 nucleotides are TGTGCCAGTAGTAGTGGACTAGCGGGCCTCCAAGAGACCCAGTACTTC.

In the case of this clone: One end of the junction fails to match germline, which may point to a read error. This rearrangement joins TRBV7-9 to TRBJ2-1; D is possibly TRBD2 (7 bases). This CDR3 has 12 residues. Germline V gene data show CDR1 as SEHNR and CDR2 as FQNEAQ (reference sequence). CDR3 in amino acids: CSSSLGGEISIF. CDR3 nucleotides: TGTTCCAGCAGCTTAGGGGGGGAGATCTCGATCTTC.

The CDR3 nucleotides are TGTGCCAGCAGCTTAGGGGGCGGGAGGCGAAATACGCAGTATTTT. It encodes CASSLGGGRRNTQYF. The chain has TRBV7-2 and TRBJ2-3, with 8 positions matching TRBD2. Germline assignment: CDR1 SGHTA and CDR2 FQGNSA. The CDR3 consists of 15 residues. V dropped 1 base and J dropped 7; count of bases not matched to a gene: 7.

The chain uses TRBV6-5 and TRBJ1-1, with 7 bases fitting TRBD1. CDR1 MNHEY and CDR2 SVGAGI come from the germline V gene. The CDR3 is made up of 14 amino acids. The junction had 9 bases not matched to a gene; V was cut back by 6 bases and J by 5 bases. The CDR3 loop reads CASRGTGARTEAFF. CDR3 DNA: TGTGCCAGCAGGGGTACAGGGGCAAGGACTGAAGCTTTCTTT.

The chain joins TRBV29-1 to TRBJ2-7; 9 bases map to TRBD2. CDR1 is SQVTM and CDR2 is ANQGSEA in the germline V gene. V lost 6 bases, J lost 4 bases, and 10 bases stayed unmatched. The CDR3 is made up of 14 amino acids. The CDR3 sequence: CSVGVSGSTYEQYF. The CDR3 DNA follows: TGCAGCGTCGGAGTTAGCGGGAGTACGTACGAGCAGTACTTC.

V gene TRBV6-5 combines with J gene TRBJ2-7; no clear D. The CDR3 is made up of 11 amino acids. Germline CDR1 MNHEY, CDR2 SVGAGI. V dropped 4 bases and J dropped 3 bases, with 4 bases sitting between them. CDR3 nucleotide sequence: TGTGCCAGCAGTTCTAACTACGAGCAGTACTTC. This gives the protein CASSSNYEQYF.

J is TRBJ1-5 and V is TRBV7-8, with D maybe TRBD1 (5 bases). The CDR3 contains 16 residues. V lost 5 bases and J 4 bases, leaving 18 bases between the germline ends. The germline V gene has CDR1 SGHVS and CDR2 FQNEAQ. CDR3 loop: CASSPQGNPRNQPQHF. In nucleotides, the CDR3 is TGTGCCAGCAGCCCCCAGGGCAACCCGCGGAATCAGCCCCAGCATTTT.

This clone was observed once. This sequence joins TRBV9 and TRBJ2-3, with D possibly matching TRBD1 (5 bases). The germline V and J ends were trimmed by 0 bases and 6 bases, with 11 bases remaining between them. The CDR3 contains 14 residues. Looked up from germline, CDR1 is SGDLS and CDR2 is YYNGEE. This chain's CDR3 is CASSVVPGFDTQYF. DNA of the CDR3: TGTGCCAGCAGCGTAGTCCCAGGGTTTGATACGCAGTATTTT.

Here the CDR3 DNA reads TGCGCCAGCAGCCTAGACAGGGTATCTGAAAAACTGTTTTTT. Protein sequence: CASSLDRVSEKLFF. The chain employs TRBV4-3 and TRBJ1-4; TRBD1 matches at 7 bases. The CDR3 totals 14 residues. V trimming: 4 bases; J trimming: 7 bases; junction bases outside the gene matches: 6. The V gene's germline CDR1 is LGHNA and CDR2 YSLEER.

The chain has TRBV7-2 and TRBJ2-7; 10 bases line up with TRBD2. Germline assignment: CDR1 SGHTA and CDR2 FQGNSA. V shed 5 bases, J shed 0 bases, and the junction held 4 bases outside the gene matches. The CDR3 runs 15 residues. As DNA, the CDR3 is TGTGCCAGCAGCCCTACTAGCGGGGTCTCCTACGAGCAGTACTTC. It yields the protein CASSPTSGVSYEQYF.

This chain connects TRBV7-9 to TRBJ1-2; 9 bases are shared with TRBD1. Germline V CDR1 and CDR2: SEHNR, FQNEAQ (reference sequence). V was pared by 1 base and J by 6 bases, with 6 bases of the junction left unmatched. This CDR3 region has 15 residues. The CDR3 sequence is CASSLGDRGSNGYTF. CDR3 DNA: TGTGCCAGCAGCTTAGGAGACAGGGGGTCTAATGGCTACACCTTC.

This rearrangement joins TRBV19 to TRBJ2-5, with 10 bases that match TRBD2. V shed 4 bases, J shed 5 bases, and the junction held 4 bases outside the gene matches. The CDR3 loop spans 14 amino acids. In germline, CDR1 is LNHDA, CDR2 SQIVND (reference sequence). The CDR3 sequence is CASSTSGGVETQYF. CDR3 nucleotides: TGTGCCAGTAGTACTAGCGGGGGAGTGGAGACCCAGTACTTC.

A few counts support this clone. The genes are TRBV7-2 and TRBJ1-4; D might be TRBD1 (6 bases). V lost 5 bases to trimming and J lost 7 bases, with 14 bases between them. The CDR3 has 14 amino acids. CDR1 is SGHTA and CDR2 is FQGNSA in the germline V gene. DNA for the CDR3: TGTGCCAGCAGCCCACAGGGTTTTAGTGAAAAACTGTTTTTT. This codes for CASSPQGFSEKLFF. Variable domain in full (rest from reference TRBV7-2 and TRBJ1-4): GAGVSQSPSNKVTEKGKDVELRCDPISGHTALYWYRQSLGQGLEFLIYFQGNSAPDKSGLPSDRFSAERTGGSVSTLTIQRTQQEDSAVYLCASSPQGFSEKLFFGSGTQLSVL.

The V call is TRBV2, the J call TRBJ1-1, with D uncertain. The length of the CDR3 is 14 residues. Germline V gives CDR1 SNHLY, CDR2 FYNNEI. Trimming took 3 bases from V and 3 from J, leaving 11 bases between them. The CDR3 loop reads CASSDRQQYTEAFF. DNA of the CDR3: TGTGCCAGCAGTGATCGTCAACAGTACACTGAAGCTTTCTTT.

This chain links TRBV28 with TRBJ2-3, with TRBD2 identical over 8 bases. The germline CDR1 and CDR2 sequences are MDHEN and SYDVKM. Trimming cost V 2 bases and J 11 bases; bases outside gene matches: 12. The CDR3 length is 15 residues. DNA for the CDR3: TGTGCCAGCAGTTTAATAGCGGGGTCCCCCCCGCAGCAGTATTTT. Translating it yields CASSLIAGSPPQQYF.

The V gene is TRBV7-2, the J gene TRBJ1-2; weak D call: TRBD1 (6 bases). CDR3 length: 13 amino acids. Trimming took 3 bases from V and 8 from J, leaving 13 bases between them. Germline V gene lookup returns CDR1 SGHTA and CDR2 FQGNSA. The CDR3 is CASSFSRQEGYTF. DNA of the CDR3: TGTGCCAGCAGCTTTTCTCGACAGGAGGGCTACACCTTC.

The rearrangement joins TRBV18 to TRBJ2-7; 10 bases agree with TRBD1. The ends lost 4 bases at V and 6 bases at J; junction bases unmatched: 6. Germline lookup yields CDR1 KGHSH and CDR2 LQKENI. The CDR3 runs 14 residues. The CDR3 sequence: CASSLGTGEREQYF. In nucleotides, the CDR3 is TGTGCCAGCTCACTCGGGACAGGGGAGCGCGAGCAGTACTTC.

This clone was seen only once. The chain uses TRBV2 and TRBJ2-3; no firm D call. Germline-derived CDR1 and CDR2 are SNHLY and FYNNEI. The V gene lost 6 bases and the J gene lost 0 bases, with 10 bases spanning the gap. The CDR3 runs 14 residues. The CDR3 is CASRAAFSTDTQYF. The CDR3 DNA reads TGTGCCAGCAGGGCGGCTTTCAGCACAGATACGCAGTATTTT.